This T cell receptor beta chain was captured by sequencing in a study of T cells expressing NK-cell markers. In the study overall: Sorted CD3+CD56-NKG2C+, CD3+CD56+NKG2C- and CD3+CD56+NKG2C+ T cells were the source of the TCR beta repertoires.

TCRdb reprocessed the 5' RACE reads, keeping one entry per CDR3 protein, no DNA. The sample features some 440,000 distinct CDR3 sequences, with 1.4% in its top ten. CDR1 is KGHSH, CDR2 LQKENI, per germline. This CDR3 is 13 amino acids long. The chain uses TRBV18 and TRBJ2-1. This sequence originates from a woman aged 45 to 65 in good health. Source material: blood T cells: a sorted CD56 or NKG2C T cell subset, CD4+ or CD8+ T cells, or bulk PBMC T cells (not recorded which). CDR3 sequence reads: CASSPQSYNEQFF.